What follows is one T cell receptor (beta chain) and its context. Its specificity is not known. Germline V gives CDR1 LGHNA, CDR2 YNFKEQ. The CDR3 contains 16 residues. A second roughly 6 to 12 cycle PCR used barcoded and J-beta primers. Sequencing yielded, for each sample, at least 3 million paired-end reads carrying CDR3. TCRdb reanalysed the 5' RACE reads using MiXCR and keeps one entry per CDR3 protein. Of hundreds of thousands of distinct CDR3 sequences listed, around two fifths were seen once; the top ten hold around 30%. This specimen comes from a study of blood T cells in healthy people across ages. Study-wide results and caveats: Underestimates were what the diversity estimates from one million T cells were considered to be.

J is TRBJ2-5 and V is TRBV4-2; 7 positions match TRBD2. The J call may be incorrect, as the DNA end agrees better with TRBJ2-7. The TCR sequence derives from an elderly man in good health. Specimen: blood. The CDR3 sequence is CASSQDLEPGGYEQYF. CDR3 DNA: TGTGCCAGCAGCCAAGATCTTGAGCCGGGGGGCTACGAGCAGTACTTC.